The rows below give T cell receptor beta chains drawn from one sample of a study of T cells in Graves' hyperthyroidism and ophthalmopathy. TCRdb reprocessed the multiplex PCR reads with MiXCR, giving one entry per CDR3 protein. The sample lists 300,000 to 450,000 distinct CDR3 sequences, roughly 14% occurring once. Sequenced material: blood. These receptors originate from a young woman with Graves' hyperthyroidism that later progressed to Graves' ophthalmopathy. Each CDR3 is given with its conserved first and last residue. D genes are given only for firm matches. Clone size is not always given. Where it is, it says once, few, many or a class for expanded clones.

CDR3 length | D gene | clone size | J gene | V gene | CDR3 DNA | CDR3 protein
16 | TRBD2 | - | TRBJ2-1 | TRBV20-1 | TGCAGTGCTAGAGCGTTTGTTAGCGGGAGAAGCGATGAGCAGTTCTTC | CSARAFVSGRSDEQFF
15 | - | - | TRBJ2-7 | TRBV4-3 | TGCGCCAGCAGCCAAGAGTTAGCGGACTCTTACGAGCAGTACTTC | CASSQELADSYEQYF
13 | - | many | TRBJ2-7 | TRBV28 | TGTGCCAGCAGCCCCGAGAGCTCCTACGAGCAGTACTTC | CASSPESSYEQYF
16 | TRBD1 | many | TRBJ2-7 | TRBV4-1 | TGCGCCAGCAGCCCGCCCCCGGGACAGTTTTCCTACGAGCAGTACTTC | CASSPPPGQFSYEQYF
15 | - | few | TRBJ2-7 | TRBV19 | TGTGCCAGTAGTATAACGGGGCTCGGAAGCTACGAGCAGTACTTC | CASSITGLGSYEQYF
14 | TRBD1 | few | TRBJ1-2 | TRBV6-1 | TGTGCCAGCAGAGAGACAGGGGGCAGTTTATGGGACACCTTC | CASRETGGSLWDTF
14 | - | many | TRBJ1-1 | TRBV3-1 | TGTGCCAGCAGCCAAGTTTCGGGGGCCCGGGGAGCTTTCTTT | CASSQVSGARGAFF
15 | - | few | TRBJ1-6 | TRBV5-1 | TGCGCCAGCAGCTTTAGTCAGGGTGACAATTCACCCCTCCACTTT | CASSFSQGDNSPLHF
15 | TRBD1 | few | TRBJ2-7 | TRBV29-1 | TGCAGCGTTGTACTCGGACAGGGGATGACCTACGAGCAGTACTTC | CSVVLGQGMTYEQYF
15 | TRBD2 | few | TRBJ2-5 | TRBV6-1 | TGTGCCAGTAGCGCCCTGGCGGGAGGGAAAGAGACCCAGTACTTC | CASSALAGGKETQYF
11 | - | - | TRBJ2-2 | TRBV30 | TGTGCCTGGATGAGTGACGGGGAGCTGTTTTTT | CAWMSDGELFF
13 | - | - | TRBJ2-7 | TRBV6-2/TRBV6-3 | TGTGCCAGCAGTAATTGGGAGAAAGGTGAGCAGTACTTC | CASSNWEKGEQYF
16 | TRBD2 | few | TRBJ2-7 | TRBV20-1 | TGCAGTGCTAGTGGGGTTTTAGCGGGAGAACCCTACGAGCAGTACTTC | CSASGVLAGEPYEQYF
13 | - | many | TRBJ2-7 | TRBV14 | TGTGCCAGCAGCCAATCGCCGGGGAACGAGCAGTACTTC | CASSQSPGNEQYF
14 | TRBD2 | many | TRBJ2-3 | TRBV20-1 | TGCAGTGCCATTAGCGGGAGTGGGAAGGATACGCAGTATTTT | CSAISGSGKDTQYF
13 | TRBD1 | few | TRBJ2-3 | TRBV29-1 | TGCAGCGTTGCCAGGGGGCAGGGAGATACGCAGTATTTT | CSVARGQGDTQYF
14 | TRBD1 | many | TRBJ2-1 | TRBV27 | TGTGCCAGCAGTGCCGGACAGGGCGGGAATGAGCAGTTCTTC | CASSAGQGGNEQFF
16 | TRBD1 | many | TRBJ2-3 | TRBV2 | TGTGCCAGCAGGCTGACATGGACAGGGGCGATTGATACGCAGTATTTT | CASRLTWTGAIDTQYF
12 | - | few | TRBJ2-1 | TRBV6-2/TRBV6-3 | TGTGCCAGCAGTTACCCGGATAATGAGCAGTTCTTC | CASSYPDNEQFF
12 | - | many | TRBJ2-5 | TRBV11-2 | TGTGCCAGCAGCTTAGGAGAAGAGACCCAGTACTTC | CASSLGEETQYF
15 | TRBD2 | - | TRBJ2-1 | TRBV29-1 | TGCAGCGTTGGTTCCCCCAGACTAGCGGGAGTTGAGCAGTTCTTC | CSVGSPRLAGVEQFF
15 | TRBD1 | few | TRBJ1-2 | TRBV5-4 | TGTGCCAGCAGCAACAGGGGGCGCAGGGTCCATGGCTACACCTTC | CASSNRGRRVHGYTF
12 | - | many | TRBJ2-5 | TRBV7-9 | TGTGCCAGCAGCTTTTGGGAAGAGACCCAGTACTTC | CASSFWEETQYF
14 | - | many | TRBJ2-4 | TRBV30 | TGTGCCTGGAGTGTTCGGCTAGCCAAAAACATTCAGTACTTC | CAWSVRLAKNIQYF
15 | - | - | TRBJ2-6 | TRBV19 | TGTGCCAGTAGTATAGCGCGGGCTGGGGCCAACGTCCTGACTTTC | CASSIARAGANVLTF
16 | TRBD1 | many | TRBJ1-4 | TRBV28 | TGTGCCAGCAGTTCGACAGGGGGCGGAACTAATGAAAAACTGTTTTTT | CASSSTGGGTNEKLFF
14 | TRBD1 | many | TRBJ2-7 | TRBV4-1 | TGCGCCAGCAGCCAAGGTTTGAGGGGGCCGGAGCAGTACTTC | CASSQGLRGPEQYF
17 | TRBD1 | many | TRBJ2-7 | TRBV6-1 | TGTGCCAGCAGTGAAGCGGTGTTGGACAGGAGATCCTACGAGCAGTACTTC | CASSEAVLDRRSYEQYF
20 | TRBD2 | - | TRBJ2-2 | TRBV7-9 | TGTGCCAGCAGCTTAAGCTTCGTCGAGCGGGAGGGGATTGGGGCCGGGGAGCTGTTTTTT | CASSLSFVEREGIGAGELFF
14 | - | - | TRBJ2-1 | TRBV19 | TGTGCCAGTAGTTTGGGCAGATGGCGGGATGAGCAGTTCTTC | CASSLGRWRDEQFF
16 | - | many | TRBJ1-1 | TRBV7-9 | TGTGCCAGCAGCTTAGCGCTAATGTCAGGTAACACTGAAGCTTTCTTT | CASSLALMSGNTEAFF
13 | TRBD1 | few | TRBJ2-5 | TRBV2 | TGTGCCAGGAACAGGGGGCTGGGGGAGACCCAGTACTTC | CARNRGLGETQYF
15 | TRBD1 | - | TRBJ1-4 | TRBV9 | TGTGCCAGCAGCCAAACCGGGACAGGGGGCGGCGAACTGTTTTTT | CASSQTGTGGGELFF
16 | - | many | TRBJ1-3 | TRBV6-1 | TGTGCCAGCAGTGAAAGGCGTCTGAGCTCTGGAAACACCATATATTTT | CASSERRLSSGNTIYF
10 | - | many | TRBJ2-1 | TRBV28 | TGTGCCAGCAGTACGGATGAGCAGTTCTTC | CASSTDEQFF
17 | - | many | TRBJ2-3 | TRBV28 | TGTGCCAGCACCCATCCACAACGGGAGTGGAGCACAGATACGCAGTATTTT | CASTHPQREWSTDTQYF
15 | - | - | TRBJ2-7 | TRBV7-2 | TGTGCCAGCAACCTTACTACAGCCCCCTCCTACGAGCAGTACTTC | CASNLTTAPSYEQYF
12 | - | many | TRBJ1-5 | TRBV20-1 | TGCAGTGCTAAAATGGGAAATCAGCCCCAGCATTTT | CSAKMGNQPQHF
14 | - | - | TRBJ2-7 | TRBV28 | TGTGCCAGCACCCCTAGGGACTTTTCCTACGAGCAGTACTTC | CASTPRDFSYEQYF
14 | - | - | TRBJ2-7 | TRBV2 | TGTGCCAGCAGTGGGAGCGCCACGCCCTACGAGCAGTACTTC | CASSGSATPYEQYF
14 | - | many | TRBJ1-4 | TRBV5-1 | TGCGCCAGCAGACGGGACCCACAGGAAGAAAAACTGTTTTTT | CASRRDPQEEKLFF
18 | TRBD2 | many | TRBJ2-7 | TRBV12-3/TRBV12-4 | TGTGCCAGCAGTTTAGGGGTGGGACTAGCGGGAGTATATAACGAGCAGTACTTC | CASSLGVGLAGVYNEQYF
14 | - | few | TRBJ1-1 | TRBV19 | TGTGCCAGTAGTCCCAGACGACAGATTCCTGAAGCTTTCTTT | CASSPRRQIPEAFF
13 | TRBD1 | many | TRBJ1-1 | TRBV20-1 | TGCAGTGTTCTGACAGGGTCGAACACTGAAGCTTTCTTT | CSVLTGSNTEAFF
16 | - | - | TRBJ2-3 | TRBV4-2 | TGTGCCAGCAGCCAAGAAGGCGGAGCCACCACAGATACGCAGTATTTT | CASSQEGGATTDTQYF